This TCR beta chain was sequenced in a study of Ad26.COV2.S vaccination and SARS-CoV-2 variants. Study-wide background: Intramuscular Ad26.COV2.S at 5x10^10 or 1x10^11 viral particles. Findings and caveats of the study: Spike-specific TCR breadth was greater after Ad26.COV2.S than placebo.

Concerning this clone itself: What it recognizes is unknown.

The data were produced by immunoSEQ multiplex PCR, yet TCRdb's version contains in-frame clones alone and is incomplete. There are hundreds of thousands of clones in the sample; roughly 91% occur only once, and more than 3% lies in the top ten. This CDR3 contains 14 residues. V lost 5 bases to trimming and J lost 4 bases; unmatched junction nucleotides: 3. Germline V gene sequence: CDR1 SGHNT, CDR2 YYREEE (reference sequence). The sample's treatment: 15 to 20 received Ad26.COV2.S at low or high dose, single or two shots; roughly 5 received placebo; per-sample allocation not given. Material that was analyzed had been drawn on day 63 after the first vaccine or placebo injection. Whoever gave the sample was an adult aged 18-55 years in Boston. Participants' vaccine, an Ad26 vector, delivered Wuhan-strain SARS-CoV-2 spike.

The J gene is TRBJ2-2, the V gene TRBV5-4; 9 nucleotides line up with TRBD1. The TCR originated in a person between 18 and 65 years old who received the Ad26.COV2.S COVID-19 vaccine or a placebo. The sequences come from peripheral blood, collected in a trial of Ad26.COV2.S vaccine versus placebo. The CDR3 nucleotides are TGTGCCAGCAGGCGGGACAGGGCCACCGGGGAGCTGTTTTTT. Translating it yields CASRRDRATGELFF.